Below are 2 T cell receptor beta chains sequenced from a single sample in a study of T cell responses to AZD1222 COVID-19 vaccine. Clones were sequenced by immunoSEQ multiplex PCR, and TCRdb holds only the in-frame ones, with some missing. Among roughly 180,000 clones listed, roughly nine tenths were seen once. The specimen comprised peripheral blood, sampled 28 days after the second AZD1222 dose. These receptors all come from an adult who received the AZD1222 COVID-19 vaccine.

The gene calls are TRBV18 and TRBJ2-7; 8 nucleotides match TRBD1. The CDR3 is made up of 13 amino acids. Trimming cost V 6 bases and J 7 bases; bases outside gene matches: 8. Germline V CDR1 and CDR2: KGHSH, LQKENI. As DNA, the CDR3 is TGTGCCAGCTCTCCGGGGACAGGTGAAGAGCAGTACTTC. The encoded protein is CASSPGTGEEQYF.

The rearrangement links TRBV6-2 or TRBV6-3 to TRBJ2-4, with 7 positions matching TRBD2. The CDR3 contains 16 residues. Losses at the gene ends were 2 bases for V and 0 bases for J; bases not matched to a gene: 4. The germline V gene has CDR1 MNHEY and CDR2 SVGEGT. The CDR3 reads CASSYGGSQAKNIQYF. DNA of the CDR3: TGTGCCAGCAGTTACGGCGGGAGCCAAGCCAAAAACATTCAGTACTTC.